This T cell receptor beta chain was captured in a study of OX40 agonist ivuxolimab in advanced cancers. Method: immunoSEQ multiplex PCR; TCRdb's copy keeps in-frame clones and lacks some. The profile shows roughly 100,000 clones, 90% of them singletons. Germline V gene sequence: CDR1 SGHTA, CDR2 FQGNSA. Trimming cost V 1 base and J 2 bases, with 8 bases left between them. The CDR3 is made up of 14 amino acids. This sequence was found in an adult with an advanced solid tumor such as melanoma, head and neck, liver or kidney cancer. The chain links TRBV7-2 to TRBJ2-5; no clear D gene. The material was CD4+ or CD8+ T cells sorted from blood, obtained in a trial of the OX40 agonist ivuxolimab. The DNA of the CDR3 is TGTGCCAGCAGCTTAGGGGGTTTTCAAGAGACCCAGTACTTC. Its protein is CASSLGGFQETQYF.